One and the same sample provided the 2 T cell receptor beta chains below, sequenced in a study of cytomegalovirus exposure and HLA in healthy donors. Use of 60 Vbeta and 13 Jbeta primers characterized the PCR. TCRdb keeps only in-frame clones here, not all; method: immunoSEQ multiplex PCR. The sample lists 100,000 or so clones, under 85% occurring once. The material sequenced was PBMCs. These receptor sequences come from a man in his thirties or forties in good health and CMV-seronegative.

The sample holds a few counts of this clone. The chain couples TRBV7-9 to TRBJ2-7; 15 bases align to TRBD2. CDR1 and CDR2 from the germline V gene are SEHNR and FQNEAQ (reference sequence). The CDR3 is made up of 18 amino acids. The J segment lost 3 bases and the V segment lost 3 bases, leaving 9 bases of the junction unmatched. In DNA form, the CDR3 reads TGTGCCAGCAGCTTGACCCGGACTAGCGGGGGGGTAGACTACGAGCAGTACTTC. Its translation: CASSLTRTSGGVDYEQYF.

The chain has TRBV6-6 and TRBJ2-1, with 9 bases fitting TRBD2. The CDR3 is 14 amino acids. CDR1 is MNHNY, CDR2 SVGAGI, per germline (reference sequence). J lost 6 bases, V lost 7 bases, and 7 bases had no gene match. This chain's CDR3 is CASNLAGVFNEQFF. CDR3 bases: TGTGCCAGCAACTTAGCGGGAGTATTCAATGAGCAGTTCTTC.